This TCR beta chain was captured by sequencing in a study of blood T cell repertoires in COVID-19. Study summary: The United States, Italy and Spain supplied acute and convalescent COVID-19 samples.

In the study's own analysis: Estimation of nucleated cell counts relied on the amplification of reference gene primers. Data came from immunoSEQ multiplex PCR; TCRdb stores just in-frame clones and leaves some out. V and J calls and clone size are given by that table; D and trimming were obtained from the DNA. The table shows roughly 130,000 clones, with around 80% occurring only once. Trimming at V came to 5 bases and at J to 4 bases, leaving 0 bases not matched to a gene. The germline CDR1 and CDR2 sequences are KGHSH and LQKENI. This CDR3 comprises 12 residues. This clone was seen just once. The sequenced sample consisted of peripheral blood. The receptor comes from a woman aged 60-70 years with acute or convalescent COVID-19. The V and J genes are TRBV18 and TRBJ1-2, with TRBD1 matching over 8 bases. The CDR3 loop is CASSGQGYGYTF. The DNA for the CDR3 is TGTGCCAGCTCAGGACAGGGCTATGGCTACACCTTC.